This entry lists 23 T cell receptor beta chains sequenced from one sample in a study of technical replicates of blood from four donors. Sequenced by immunoSEQ multiplex PCR; TCRdb stores in-frame clones only, minus some. The sample carries approximately 75,000 clones, 80% to 95% recorded once. The sequencing sample was made of T cells isolated from PBMCs. Source of these receptors: a human donor in good health.

Concerning this clone: The sample has other DNA sequences that encode this CDR3 too. The chain uses TRBV27 and TRBJ2-1; perhaps TRBD2 as D (6 bases). Germline assignment: CDR1 MNHEY and CDR2 SMNVEV (reference sequence). V lost 3 bases to trimming and J lost 2 bases, with 11 bases between them. The CDR3 runs to 15 residues. CDR3 bases: TGTGCCAGCAGTTTGACGGGAGTCCCCTACAATGAGCAGTTCTTC. Protein: CASSLTGVPYNEQFF.

This rearrangement joins TRBV27 to TRBJ1-1; D remains ambiguous. The CDR3 consists of 14 residues. The germline V gene has CDR1 MNHEY and CDR2 SMNVEV (reference sequence). The V gene lost 2 bases and the J gene lost 1 base, with 8 bases spanning the gap. The DNA of the CDR3 is TGTGCCAGCAGTTTAGGATCAGGGAACACTGAAGCTTTCTTT. It codes for CASSLGSGNTEAFF.

The chain employs TRBV28 and TRBJ2-7; D not resolved. Germline V lookup: CDR1 MDHEN, CDR2 SYDVKM. The germline V and J ends were trimmed by 0 bases and 1 base, with 7 bases remaining between them. The CDR3 is 14 amino acids. The CDR3 DNA is TGTGCCAGCAGTTTATGGACTTTGTCCTACGAGCAGTACTTC. Protein product: CASSLWTLSYEQYF. The entire variable domain, with the rest obtained from reference TRBV28 and TRBJ2-7, is as follows: DVKVTQSSRYLVKRTGEKVFLECVQDMDHENMFWYRQDPGLGLRLIYFSYDVKMKEKGDIPEGYSVSREKKERFSLILESASTNQTSMYLCASSLWTLSYEQYFGPGTRLTVT.

The chain carries TRBV27 and TRBJ1-5; TRBD1 matches 7 bases. This CDR3 region has 15 residues. Germline CDR1 is MNHEY and CDR2 is SMNVEV (reference sequence). Germline trimming cut 3 bases from V and 3 bases from J; bases unmatched to any gene: 5. CDR3 in DNA: TGTGCCAGCAGTTTTGGCAGGGGGGCCAATCAGCCCCAGCATTTT. Translation: CASSFGRGANQPQHF.

V is TRBV18 and J is TRBJ2-7; possible D gene TRBD2, 6 bases. In germline, CDR1 is KGHSH, CDR2 LQKENI. Trimming shortened V by 2 bases and J by 7 bases, and 12 bases separated the two germline ends. This CDR3 spans 13 amino acids. CDR3 DNA: TGTGCCAGCTCACCAGGGAGGTTCGTAGAGCAGTACTTC. Translation: CASSPGRFVEQYF.

This chain uses TRBV4-1 with TRBJ2-2, with TRBD1 as a possible D gene (6 bases). V shed 3 bases and J shed 11 bases, with 10 bases lying between them. The CDR3 contains 12 residues. From germline, CDR1 is MGHRA and CDR2 YSYEKL. CDR3 in amino acids: CASSHLGAELFF. CDR3 DNA: TGCGCCAGCAGCCATCTGGGGGCTGAGCTGTTTTTT.

This chain connects TRBV9 to TRBJ1-1; tentative D call: TRBD1 (6 bases). V dropped 4 bases and J dropped 3 bases, with 13 bases sitting between them. Germline CDR1 reads SGDLS; CDR2 reads YYNGEE. The CDR3 is 14 residues long. CDR3 DNA: TGTGCCAGCAGCCCAGGGGATGGGGACACTGAAGCTTTCTTT. Amino acids: CASSPGDGDTEAFF.

The chain recombines TRBV7-9 with TRBJ2-3; 9 bases agree with TRBD2. Germline values: CDR1 SEHNR, CDR2 FQNEAQ (reference sequence). V trimming: 5 bases; J trimming: 2 bases; junction bases outside the gene matches: 8. The CDR3 is 16 residues long. DNA of the CDR3: TGTGCCAGCAGCCCCCGGACTAGCGAAATCACAGATACGCAGTATTTT. It specifies CASSPRTSEITDTQYF.

The V call is TRBV15, the J call TRBJ1-2; D unresolved. This CDR3 is 11 amino acids long. Trimming took 5 bases from V and 4 from J, leaving 5 bases between them. From germline, CDR1 is LNHNV and CDR2 YYDKDF (reference sequence). CDR3: CATSGGYGYTF. CDR3 in DNA: TGTGCCACCAGCGGCGGCTATGGCTACACCTTC.

The CDR3 nucleotides are TGTGCCAGCAGCTTGGAGGCAGGGGTAACTGAAGCTTTCTTT. Translated: CASSLEAGVTEAFF. The chain is built from TRBV7-2 and TRBJ1-1; D may be TRBD1 (6 bases). The CDR3 is 14 residues long. The germline CDR1 and CDR2 sequences are SGHTA and FQGNSA. Trimming stripped 3 bases from V and 5 bases from J, with 13 bases between.

The rearrangement links TRBV5-1 to TRBJ2-3; 13 positions agree with TRBD2. The V segment lost 3 bases and the J segment 6 bases; nucleotides outside the gene matches: 4. Germline CDR1 and CDR2: SGHRS and YFSETQ. The CDR3 sequence is 15 residues long. The CDR3 is CASSYETSGRDTQYF. CDR3 nucleotides: TGCGCCAGCAGCTACGAGACTAGCGGGAGGGATACGCAGTATTTT.

The chain has TRBV2 and TRBJ2-3; a possible D gene is TRBD2 (5 bases). Germline loops: CDR1 SNHLY, CDR2 FYNNEI. Trimming took 5 bases from V and 0 from J, leaving 12 bases between them. CDR3 length equals 15 residues. CDR3 protein: CASSTGISSTDTQYF. In nucleotides, the CDR3 is TGTGCCAGCAGTACCGGGATCTCTAGCACAGATACGCAGTATTTT.

This rearrangement joins TRBV19 to TRBJ2-3; tentatively, D is TRBD2 (6 bases). Per germline, CDR1 LNHDA and CDR2 SQIVND (reference sequence). Trimming took off 3 bases at V and 3 bases at J, with 10 bases between the two ends. CDR3 length equals 14 residues. In nucleotides, the CDR3 is TGTGCCAGTAGTATCCCGGGACTTACAGATACGCAGTATTTT. It encodes CASSIPGLTDTQYF.

The count of this clone is one. The chain joins TRBV11-2 to TRBJ1-1; no firm D call. Looked up from germline, CDR1 is SGHAT and CDR2 is FQNNGV. Trimming cost V 6 bases and J 2 bases, with 10 bases left between them. The length of the CDR3 is 13 residues. CDR3 region: CASSIGANTEAFF. The DNA for the CDR3 is TGTGCCAGCAGTATCGGAGCCAACACTGAAGCTTTCTTT. Combining the CDR3 with reference TRBV11-2 and TRBJ1-1 gives the whole variable domain EAGVAQSPRYKIIEKRQSVAFWCNPISGHATLYWYQQILGQGPKLLIQFQNNGVVDDSQLPKDRFSAERLKGVDSTLKIQPAKLEDSAVYLCASSIGANTEAFFGQGTRLTVV.

This chain links TRBV25-1 with TRBJ2-4; D may be TRBD1 (6 bases). This CDR3 region has 15 residues. The ends were cut back, 1 base at V and 7 bases at J, with 14 bases in the middle. Germline loops: CDR1 MGHDK, CDR2 SYGVNS. CDR3 protein: CASSEWGQGQNIQYF. Written as DNA, the CDR3 is TGTGCCAGCAGTGAATGGGGGCAGGGGCAGAACATTCAGTACTTC.

The CDR3 sequence: CASSLAGSSYEQYF. The CDR3 nucleotides are TGTGCCAGCAGCTTAGCCGGGAGCTCCTACGAGCAGTACTTC. This chain links TRBV7-9 with TRBJ2-7; possibly TRBD2 for D (6 bases). The germline V gene encodes CDR1 SEHNR and CDR2 FQNEAQ (reference sequence). Trimming removed 0 bases from V and 0 bases from J, with 6 bases in between. The CDR3 runs to 14 residues.

The chain has TRBV19 and TRBJ1-4; D not resolved. This CDR3 spans 15 amino acids. Trimming left V 1 base short and J 0 bases short, with 6 bases between. Germline V gene sequence: CDR1 LNHDA, CDR2 SQIVND (reference sequence). In DNA form, the CDR3 reads TGTGCCAGTAGTATAGGAGATGCAACTAATGAAAAACTGTTTTTT. It yields the protein CASSIGDATNEKLFF. Complete variable domain (other parts from reference TRBV19 and TRBJ1-4): DGGITQSPKYLFRKEGQNVTLSCEQNLNHDAMYWYRQDPGQGLRLIYYSQIVNDFQKGDIAEGYSVSREKKESFPLTVTSAQKNPTAFYLCASSIGDATNEKLFFGSGTQLSVL.

This rearrangement joins TRBV18 to TRBJ1-2, with D unresolved. V shed 3 bases and J shed 0 bases, with 8 bases lying between them. CDR1 is KGHSH and CDR2 is LQKENI in the germline V gene. The length of the CDR3 is 14 residues. The CDR3 region has the DNA TGTGCCAGCTCACCGCCACTTACTAACTATGGCTACACCTTC. This gives the protein CASSPPLTNYGYTF.

V is TRBV19 and J is TRBJ1-3; D unresolved. Germline assignment: CDR1 LNHDA and CDR2 SQIVND (reference sequence). V lost 3 bases, J lost 8 bases, and 14 bases lay in between. The CDR3 sequence is 14 residues long. CDR3 DNA: TGTGCCAGTAGTATTGGTGGAGAGCATGACACCATATATTTT. It is translated as CASSIGGEHDTIYF. Full variable domain (outside the CDR3, taken from reference TRBV19 and TRBJ1-3): DGGITQSPKYLFRKEGQNVTLSCEQNLNHDAMYWYRQDPGQGLRLIYYSQIVNDFQKGDIAEGYSVSREKKESFPLTVTSAQKNPTAFYLCASSIGGEHDTIYFGEGSWLTVV.

V and J are TRBV9 and TRBJ1-2; weak D call: TRBD1 (6 bases). Looked up from germline, CDR1 is SGDLS and CDR2 is YYNGEE. Between the trimmed V and J ends, which lost 4 bases and 6 bases, there was a span of 19 bases. The CDR3 runs to 15 residues. CDR3 residues: CASSPLTGRGDGYTF. The CDR3 nucleotides are TGTGCCAGCAGCCCATTGACAGGTCGGGGGGATGGCTACACCTTC.

In nucleotides, the CDR3 is TGTGCCAGCAGACCAGGGGTCTCTGGGGCCAACGTCCTGACTTTC. It encodes CASRPGVSGANVLTF. V usage is TRBV27 and J usage is TRBJ2-6; D is possibly TRBD1 (6 bases). The V end lost 6 bases, the J end lost 0 bases, and 9 bases lay between the germline ends. Germline CDR1 MNHEY, CDR2 SMNVEV (reference sequence). The CDR3 is 15 amino acids.

The V call is TRBV19, the J call TRBJ1-2, with 7 positions matching TRBD1. Germline V gives CDR1 LNHDA, CDR2 SQIVND (reference sequence). J gave up 8 bases and V 6 bases, and 6 bases lay outside the gene matches. The CDR3 consists of 12 residues. CDR3 amino acids: CASRYGQEGYTF. In nucleotides, the CDR3 is TGTGCCAGTAGATATGGACAGGAGGGCTACACCTTC.

V and J are TRBV19 and TRBJ2-7; 7 nucleotides align to TRBD1. Germline-derived CDR1 and CDR2 are LNHDA and SQIVND (reference sequence). This CDR3 comprises 14 residues. Trimming removed 2 bases from V and 6 bases from J; junction bases left unmatched: 7. The CDR3 DNA reads TGTGCCAGTAGTATAAACAGGGGAGAAAGCGAGCAGTACTTC. Its translation is CASSINRGESEQYF.